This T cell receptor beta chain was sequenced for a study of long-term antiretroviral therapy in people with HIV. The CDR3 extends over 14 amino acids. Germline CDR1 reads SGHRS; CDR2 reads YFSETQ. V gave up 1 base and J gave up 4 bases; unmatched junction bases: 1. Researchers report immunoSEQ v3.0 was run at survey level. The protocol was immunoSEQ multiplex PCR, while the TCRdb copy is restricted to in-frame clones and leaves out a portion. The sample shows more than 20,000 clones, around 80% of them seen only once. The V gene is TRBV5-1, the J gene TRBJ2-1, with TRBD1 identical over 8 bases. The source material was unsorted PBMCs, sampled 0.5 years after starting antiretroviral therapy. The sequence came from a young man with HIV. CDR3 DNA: TGCGCCAGCAGCTTGACAGGGGGATACAATGAGCAGTTCTTC. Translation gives CASSLTGGYNEQFF.